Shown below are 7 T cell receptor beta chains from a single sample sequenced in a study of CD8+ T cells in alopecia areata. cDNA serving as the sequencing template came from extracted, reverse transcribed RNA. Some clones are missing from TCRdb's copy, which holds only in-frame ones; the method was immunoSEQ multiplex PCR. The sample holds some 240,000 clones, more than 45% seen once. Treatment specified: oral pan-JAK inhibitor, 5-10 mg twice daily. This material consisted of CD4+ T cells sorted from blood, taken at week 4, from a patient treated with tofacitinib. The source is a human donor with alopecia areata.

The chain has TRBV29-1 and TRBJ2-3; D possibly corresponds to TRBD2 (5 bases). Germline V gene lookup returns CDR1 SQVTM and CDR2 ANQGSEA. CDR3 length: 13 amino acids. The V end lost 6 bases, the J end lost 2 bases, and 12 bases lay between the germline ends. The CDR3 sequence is CSVGAVLTDTQYF. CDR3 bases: TGCAGCGTGGGAGCGGTGCTCACAGATACGCAGTATTTT.

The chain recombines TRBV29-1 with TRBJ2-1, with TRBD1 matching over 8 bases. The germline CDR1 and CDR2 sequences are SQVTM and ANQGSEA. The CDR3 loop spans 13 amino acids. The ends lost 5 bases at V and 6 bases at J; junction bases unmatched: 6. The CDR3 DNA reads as TGCAGCGTTACGGTGACAGGGGCCAATGAGCAGTTCTTC. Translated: CSVTVTGANEQFF.

The CDR3 DNA follows: TGCAGCGTCCAAGGACAGCTCTCCTACAATGAGCAGTTCTTC. As protein: CSVQGQLSYNEQFF. The chain employs TRBV29-1 and TRBJ2-1, with D maybe TRBD1 (6 bases). Germline-derived CDR1 and CDR2 are SQVTM and ANQGSEA. The V gene lost 6 bases and the J gene lost 0 bases, with 12 bases spanning the gap. The CDR3 is 14 amino acids.

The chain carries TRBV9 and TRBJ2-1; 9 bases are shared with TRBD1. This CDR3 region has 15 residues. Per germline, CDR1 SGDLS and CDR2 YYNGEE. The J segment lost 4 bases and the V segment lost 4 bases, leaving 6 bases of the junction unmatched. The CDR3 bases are TGTGCCAGCAGCCCGGGACAGGGAACTTACAATGAGCAGTTCTTC. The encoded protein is CASSPGQGTYNEQFF. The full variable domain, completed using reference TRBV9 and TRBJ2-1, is DSGVTQTPKHLITATGQRVTLRCSPRSGDLSVYWYQQSLDQGLQFLIQYYNGEERAKGNILERFSAQQFPDLHSELNLSSLELGDSALYFCASSPGQGTYNEQFFGPGTRLTVL.

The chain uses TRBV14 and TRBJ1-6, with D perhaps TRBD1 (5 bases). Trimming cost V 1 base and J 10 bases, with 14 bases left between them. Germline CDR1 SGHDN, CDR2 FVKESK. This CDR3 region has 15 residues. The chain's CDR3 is CASSQVSAGSSPLHF. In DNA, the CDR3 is TGTGCCAGCAGCCAAGTCTCAGCAGGGTCCTCACCCCTCCACTTT.

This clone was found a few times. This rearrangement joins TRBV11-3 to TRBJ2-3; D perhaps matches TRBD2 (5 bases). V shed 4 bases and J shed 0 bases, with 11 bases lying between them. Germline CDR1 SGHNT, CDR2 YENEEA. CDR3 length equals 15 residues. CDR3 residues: CASSSRGTSTDTQYF. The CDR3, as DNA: TGTGCCAGCAGCTCCCGGGGAACTAGCACAGATACGCAGTATTTT.

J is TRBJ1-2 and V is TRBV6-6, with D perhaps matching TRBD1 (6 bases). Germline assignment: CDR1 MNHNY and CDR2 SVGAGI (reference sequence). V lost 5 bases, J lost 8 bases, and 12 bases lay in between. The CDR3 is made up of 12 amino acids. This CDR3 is CASSVDRPGYTF. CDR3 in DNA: TGTGCCAGCAGTGTTGACAGGCCCGGCTACACCTTC.